This T cell receptor (beta chain) emerged from a study of OX40 agonist ivuxolimab in advanced cancers. As for the study in general: The mean age was approximately 56 years, ranging from 23 to 79, with approximately 83% of participants male.

Method: immunoSEQ multiplex PCR; TCRdb's copy keeps in-frame clones and lacks some. In the table there are about 40,000 clones, around 88% of which are singletons. The germline V gene has CDR1 SNHLY and CDR2 FYNNEI. The CDR3 extends over 17 amino acids. Losses at the gene ends were 6 bases for V and 3 bases for J; bases not matched to a gene: 11. Patients were ineligible given autoimmune disease history or systemic immunosuppression. The input for sequencing was CD4+ or CD8+ T cells sorted from blood, taken in a trial of the OX40 agonist ivuxolimab. This chain connects TRBV2 to TRBJ2-7, with 13 nucleotides matching TRBD2. This sequence was found in an adult with an advanced solid tumor such as melanoma, head and neck, liver or kidney cancer. The CDR3 sequence is CASSPILRLAGGYEQYF. The CDR3 DNA reads as TGTGCCAGCAGCCCAATACTCCGACTAGCGGGGGGCTACGAGCAGTACTTC.